This T cell receptor beta chain comes out of a study of T-cell reconstitution after alpha-beta-depleted transplantation in children. Study results and caveats: There were reportedly several hundred expanded graft clones from which alpha-beta T cells came about two months after transplant.

The CDR3 consists of 13 residues. The V and J ends lost 3 bases and 3 bases respectively, with 10 bases between them. The V gene's germline CDR1 is SQVTM and CDR2 ANQGSEA. Unique molecular identifiers were used in preparing the TCRbeta library. One entry per CDR3 protein, called by TCRdb with MiXCR from the PCR reads. This sample has about 540,000 distinct CDR3 sequences, with roughly a quarter found just once. Concerning this clonotype itself: Its cognate antigen is unknown.

Sequenced here: PBMCs, sampled before TCRalphabeta/CD19-depleted stem cell transplant. The chain links TRBV29-1 to TRBJ2-3; D unresolved. This sequence originates from a boy under two years old with Wiskott-Aldrich syndrome, due to receive a stem cell transplant. This CDR3 is CSVDTRGTDTQYF. The CDR3, as DNA: TGCAGCGTTGATACCCGCGGAACAGATACGCAGTATTTT.